The 29 T cell receptor beta chains reported below all come from one sample, sequenced in a study of cytomegalovirus exposure and HLA in healthy donors. The method was immunoSEQ multiplex PCR; TCRdb's version includes in-frame clones alone and lacks a portion of them. The repertoire consists of roughly 75,000 clones, with approximately 93% occurring once and the leading ten covering 2% to 2.5%. Input material: PBMCs. These TCRs come from a woman aged 18 to 35 in good health and CMV-seronegative.

The chain employs TRBV9 and TRBJ2-3, with 9 bases fitting TRBD1. Germline loops: CDR1 SGDLS, CDR2 YYNGEE. The J segment lost 6 bases and the V segment lost 5 bases, leaving 7 bases of the junction unmatched. This CDR3 comprises 14 residues. DNA for the CDR3: TGTGCCAGCAGTAGGGGACAGGGTTTCGATACGCAGTATTTT. It encodes CASSRGQGFDTQYF.

The rearrangement links TRBV6-4 to TRBJ2-1, with TRBD2 identical over 7 bases. Germline CDR1 and CDR2: MRHNA and SNTAGT. The CDR3 contains 15 residues. V dropped 6 bases and J dropped 8; count of bases not matched to a gene: 13. CDR3 coding DNA: TGTGCCAGCAGCCTTCAGGGCGGGAGTACGTATGAGCAGTTCTTC. It specifies CASSLQGGSTYEQFF.

This clone has a single count. The rearrangement joins TRBV2 to TRBJ2-5; tentatively, D is TRBD2 (6 bases). The CDR3 consists of 14 residues. Trimming stripped 6 bases from V and 1 base from J, with 12 bases between. Germline CDR1 reads SNHLY; CDR2 reads FYNNEI. The CDR3 sequence: CASRGGGIQETQYF. The DNA for the CDR3 is TGTGCCAGCAGGGGAGGAGGAATCCAAGAGACCCAGTACTTC.

The CDR3 DNA is TGTGCCAGCTTCTCTCAGTGGCAGGGGTATGGCTACACCTTC. Encoded protein: CASFSQWQGYGYTF. The genes are TRBV6-5 and TRBJ1-2, with D maybe TRBD1 (6 bases). V shed 8 bases and J shed 5 bases, with 18 bases lying between them. Germline V CDR1 and CDR2: MNHEY, SVGAGI. This CDR3 region has 14 residues.

The chain recombines TRBV13 with TRBJ1-6; D ambiguous. CDR1 is PRHDT and CDR2 is FYEKMQ in the germline V gene (reference sequence). Trimming shortened V by 2 bases and J by 8 bases, and 7 bases separated the two germline ends. The CDR3 consists of 13 residues. CDR3 sequence (DNA): TGTGCCAGCAGCTTAAGGGAGGATTCACCCCTCCACTTT. Amino acid sequence: CASSLREDSPLHF.

V and J are TRBV28 and TRBJ2-3; 12 nucleotides agree with TRBD2. This CDR3 contains 17 residues. With 5 bases clipped from V and 0 bases from J, the junction kept 6 bases outside the gene matches. Germline V CDR1 and CDR2: MDHEN, SYDVKM. This CDR3 reads CASSRGGLAGSTDTQYF. In DNA, the CDR3 is TGTGCCAGCAGTCGCGGTGGACTAGCGGGAAGCACAGATACGCAGTATTTT.

The sample holds one count of this clone. The J gene is TRBJ2-1, the V gene TRBV29-1; TRBD1 might be the D (5 bases). The CDR3 totals 11 residues. V was clipped by 3 bases and J by 5 bases, with 5 bases between them. The germline V gene has CDR1 SQVTM and CDR2 ANQGSEA. CDR3 region: CSVDRDNEQFF. CDR3 coding DNA: TGCAGCGTTGACAGGGACAATGAGCAGTTCTTC.

This clone was counted once. The V gene is TRBV7-6, the J gene TRBJ1-6; TRBD1 is a possible D gene (6 bases). This CDR3 contains 15 residues. The germline CDR1 and CDR2 sequences are SGHVS and FNYEAQ. Trimming removed 2 bases from V and 2 bases from J, with 7 bases in between. CDR3 nucleotide sequence: TGTGCCAGCAGCTTAAGACAGGCCTATAATTCACCCCTCCACTTT. It is translated as CASSLRQAYNSPLHF.

The gene calls are TRBV15 and TRBJ2-7, with 9 bases fitting TRBD1. CDR1 is LNHNV, CDR2 YYDKDF, per germline (reference sequence). Trimming cost V 3 bases and J 3 bases; bases outside gene matches: 0. The CDR3 loop spans 13 amino acids. DNA for the CDR3: TGTGCCACCAGCAGGGACAGGGGCTACGAGCAGTACTTC. The encoded protein is CATSRDRGYEQYF.

The chain carries TRBV2 and TRBJ2-3, with a tentative D call TRBD1 (6 bases). The CDR3 is 16 amino acids. Trimming removed 1 base from V and 1 base from J, with 12 bases in between. Per the germline V gene, CDR1 is SNHLY and CDR2 is FYNNEI. The CDR3, as DNA: TGTGCCAGCAGTGAAGACCAGGGGCTGGGCACAGATACGCAGTATTTT. This gives the protein CASSEDQGLGTDTQYF.

The CDR3, as DNA: TGTGCCAGCAGCCCCAGGGTTGGCAGGCAGCCCCAGCATTTT. Translated, it gives CASSPRVGRQPQHF. The chain is built from TRBV28 and TRBJ1-5; D might be TRBD1 (5 bases). Trimming stripped 6 bases from V and 7 bases from J, with 16 bases between. CDR3 length equals 14 residues. Germline loops: CDR1 MDHEN, CDR2 SYDVKM.

This chain uses TRBV2 with TRBJ2-5; 12 bases match TRBD2. V lost 8 bases to trimming and J lost 3 bases; unmatched junction nucleotides: 4. Per germline, CDR1 SNHLY and CDR2 FYNNEI. The CDR3 spans 14 residues. Written as DNA, the CDR3 is TGTGCCAGCCTAGCGGGAGGGGGGGAAGAGACCCAGTACTTC. Translated, it gives CASLAGGGEETQYF.

The chain uses TRBV27 and TRBJ2-3, with D unresolved. Germline V lookup: CDR1 MNHEY, CDR2 SMNVEV (reference sequence). The CDR3 loop spans 13 amino acids. Trimming cost V 6 bases and J 3 bases, with 10 bases left between them. The CDR3: CASSVILTDTQYF. DNA for the CDR3: TGTGCCAGCAGCGTCATACTAACAGATACGCAGTATTTT.

The V call is TRBV7-8, the J call TRBJ2-3, with D possibly being TRBD2 (5 bases). V lost 3 bases and J lost 1, with 11 bases in between. The length of the CDR3 is 15 residues. Germline CDR1 and CDR2: SGHVS and FQNEAQ. CDR3 loop: CASSFGMEGTDTQYF. The CDR3, as DNA: TGTGCCAGCAGCTTTGGGATGGAGGGCACAGATACGCAGTATTTT.

In its sample, this clone was seen once. The CDR3: CATSRVGRVDGYEQYF. DNA for the CDR3: TGTGCCACCAGCAGAGTGGGGAGGGTTGACGGCTACGAGCAGTACTTC. V and J are TRBV15 and TRBJ2-7, with 7 bases matching TRBD2. Germline V gene sequence: CDR1 LNHNV, CDR2 YYDKDF (reference sequence). The CDR3 contains 16 residues. J lost 3 bases, V lost 1 base, and 9 bases had no gene match.

The J gene is TRBJ2-3, the V gene TRBV30; 11 bases match TRBD2. This CDR3 is 15 amino acids long. Unmatched junction bases numbered 2, after V lost 0 bases and J lost 3 bases. CDR1 and CDR2 from the germline V gene are GTSNPN and SVGIG (reference sequence). The CDR3 sequence is CAWSVSSGRTDTQYF. In DNA form, the CDR3 reads TGTGCCTGGAGTGTCTCTAGCGGGAGGACAGATACGCAGTATTTT. Full variable domain (missing parts from reference TRBV30 and TRBJ2-3): SQTIHQWPATLVQPVGSPLSLECTVEGTSNPNLYWYRQAAGRGLQLLFYSVGIGQISSEVPQNLSASRPQDRQFILSSKKLLLSDSGFYLCAWSVSSGRTDTQYFGPGTRLTVL.

The chain has TRBV2 and TRBJ2-3, with 7 bases fitting TRBD2. Germline CDR1 and CDR2: SNHLY and FYNNEI. Losses at the gene ends were 0 bases for V and 0 bases for J; bases not matched to a gene: 0. The CDR3 covers 15 residues. DNA of the CDR3: TGTGCCAGCAGTGAAGCGCGGGGGAGCACAGATACGCAGTATTTT. Translated: CASSEARGSTDTQYF.

The chain employs TRBV29-1 and TRBJ2-5, with D tentatively TRBD1 (6 bases). The V gene lost 5 bases and the J gene lost 1 base, with 23 bases spanning the gap. CDR1 SQVTM and CDR2 ANQGSEA come from the germline V gene. The CDR3 is made up of 17 amino acids. The CDR3 protein is CSVTKTTGSRPQETQYF. The CDR3 DNA sequence: TGCAGCGTTACCAAGACAACAGGGAGTCGCCCCCAAGAGACCCAGTACTTC.

The genes are TRBV7-3 and TRBJ1-1; D not certain. CDR3 length equals 13 residues. CDR1 SGHTA and CDR2 FQGTGA come from the germline V gene. Trimming stripped 2 bases from V and 3 bases from J, with 7 bases between. The CDR3 nucleotides read TGTGCCAGCAGCTTAGGGAGCCACACTGAAGCTTTCTTT. Amino acids: CASSLGSHTEAFF.

This chain joins TRBV5-1 and TRBJ2-1, with TRBD2 matching over 10 bases. Trimming took 1 base from V and 0 from J; bases not matched to a gene: 13. The CDR3 spans 20 residues. CDR1 and CDR2 (germline): SGHRS, YFSETQ. CDR3 DNA: TGCGCCAGCAGCTTGTTGGCTAGCGGGAGTACCAAGAGCTCCTACAATGAGCAGTTCTTC. Its protein product is CASSLLASGSTKSSYNEQFF.

The genes are TRBV27 and TRBJ2-1; 7 nucleotides align to TRBD2. With 3 bases clipped from V and 8 bases from J, the junction kept 10 bases outside the gene matches. CDR1 is MNHEY, CDR2 SMNVEV, per germline (reference sequence). This CDR3 is 15 amino acids long. CDR3 region: CASSFWGRASDEQFF. The DNA of the CDR3 is TGTGCCAGCAGTTTTTGGGGGAGGGCCAGCGATGAGCAGTTCTTC.

The V and J genes are TRBV4-2 and TRBJ2-3, with TRBD2 matching 12 bases. Germline V lookup: CDR1 LGHNA, CDR2 YNFKEQ. V gave up 4 bases and J gave up 7 bases; unmatched junction bases: 9. This CDR3 is built from 16 residues. For the CDR3, the DNA is TGTGCCAGCAGCCTACAGACTAGCGGGGGCGGGAATACGCAGTATTTT. Translation: CASSLQTSGGGNTQYF.

The chain couples TRBV4-2 to TRBJ1-1; 8 bases fit TRBD1. In germline, CDR1 is LGHNA, CDR2 YNFKEQ. The CDR3 has 12 residues. The junction had 4 bases not matched to a gene; V was cut back by 1 base and J by 12 bases. The CDR3 DNA reads as TGTGCCAGCAGCCAAGGAGGACAGGGAACTTTCTTT. Protein sequence: CASSQGGQGTFF.

The genes are TRBV5-1 and TRBJ1-2, with D hard to call. CDR3 length: 15 amino acids. The germline CDR1 and CDR2 sequences are SGHRS and YFSETQ. V gave up 0 bases and J gave up 2 bases, with 11 bases separating them. Here the CDR3 DNA reads TGCGCCAGCAGCTTGGCCACAGTTGTCAACTATGGCTACACCTTC. Translation gives CASSLATVVNYGYTF.

The chain uses TRBV6-1 and TRBJ2-2, with D possibly matching TRBD2 (6 bases). CDR1 and CDR2 (germline): MNHNS, SASEGT. CDR3 length: 18 residues. V was shortened by 2 bases and J by 7 bases, with 23 bases between the two germline ends. CDR3 residues: CASSEQKVFGGLIGELFF. CDR3 coding DNA: TGTGCCAGCAGTGAACAGAAGGTCTTTGGGGGGTTAATCGGGGAGCTGTTTTTT.

This clone was seen a single time. The chain carries TRBV15 and TRBJ1-1; maybe TRBD1 (5 bases). This CDR3 has 14 amino acids. V gave up 0 bases and J gave up 4 bases, with 9 bases separating them. Germline V gives CDR1 LNHNV, CDR2 YYDKDF (reference sequence). The chain's CDR3 is CATSREGEPTEAFF. The CDR3 region has the DNA TGTGCCACCAGCAGAGAAGGGGAACCCACTGAAGCTTTCTTT.

This clone was recorded a few times. The V gene is TRBV6-4, the J gene TRBJ1-5, with D unclear. The V end lost 3 bases, the J end lost 2 bases, and 8 bases lay between the germline ends. The CDR3 extends over 14 amino acids. Looked up from germline, CDR1 is MRHNA and CDR2 is SNTAGT. Here the CDR3 reads CASSEGEGNQPQHF. CDR3 nucleotide sequence: TGTGCCAGCAGTGAGGGTGAGGGCAATCAGCCCCAGCATTTT.

This chain links TRBV4-1 with TRBJ2-3; unclear D gene. The CDR3 runs to 16 residues. The V end lost 1 base, the J end lost 2 bases, and 13 bases lay between the germline ends. The V gene's germline CDR1 is MGHRA and CDR2 YSYEKL. DNA for the CDR3: TGCGCCAGCAGCCAAGTTGTCTCCGCGGACACAGATACGCAGTATTTT. Its protein product is CASSQVVSADTDTQYF.

This chain joins TRBV27 and TRBJ1-5; D unresolved. The germline gives CDR1 MNHEY, CDR2 SMNVEV (reference sequence). The CDR3 consists of 16 residues. V shed 6 bases and J shed 0 bases, with 15 bases lying between them. The CDR3 reads CASRPLAGISNQPQHF. CDR3 nucleotide sequence: TGTGCCAGCAGACCGTTAGCCGGAATTAGCAATCAGCCCCAGCATTTT.